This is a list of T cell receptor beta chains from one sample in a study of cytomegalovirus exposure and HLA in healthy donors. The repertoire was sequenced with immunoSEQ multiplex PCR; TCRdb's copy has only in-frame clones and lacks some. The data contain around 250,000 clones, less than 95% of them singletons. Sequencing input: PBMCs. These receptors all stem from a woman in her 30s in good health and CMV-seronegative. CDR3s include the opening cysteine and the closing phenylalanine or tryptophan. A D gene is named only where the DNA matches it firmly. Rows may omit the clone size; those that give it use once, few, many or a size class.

CDR3aa: CASSPGISNEQFF
CDR3nt: TGTGCCAGCAGCCCCGGGATTAGCAATGAGCAGTTCTTC
j_gene: TRBJ2-1
d_gene: NA
v_gene: TRBV4-2
abundance: NA

CDR3aa: CASSPGTNPYNEQFF
CDR3nt: TGTGCCAGTAGTCCCGGGACTAACCCCTACAATGAGCAGTTCTTC
j_gene: TRBJ2-1
d_gene: TRBD2
v_gene: TRBV19
abundance: NA

CDR3aa: CASSLLGTGLTGELFF
CDR3nt: TGTGCCAGCAGTTTATTGGGGACAGGGTTAACCGGGGAGCTGTTTTTT
j_gene: TRBJ2-2
d_gene: TRBD1
v_gene: TRBV28
abundance: once

CDR3aa: CASSITGQGLLEQFF
CDR3nt: TGTGCCAGCAGCATAACGGGACAGGGGCTTTTAGAGCAGTTCTTC
j_gene: TRBJ2-1
d_gene: TRBD1
v_gene: TRBV28
abundance: NA

CDR3aa: CASSLAQGNQPQHF
CDR3nt: TGTGCCAGCAGCTTAGCCCAGGGAAATCAGCCCCAGCATTTT
j_gene: TRBJ1-5
d_gene: NA
v_gene: TRBV7-2
abundance: NA

CDR3aa: CASSPGHSLTEAFF
CDR3nt: TGTGCCAGCAGCCCGGGACATTCGCTCACTGAAGCTTTCTTT
j_gene: TRBJ1-1
d_gene: NA
v_gene: TRBV2
abundance: NA

CDR3aa: CASSGGQGLTDTQYF
CDR3nt: TGCGCCAGCAGCGGGGGACAGGGTTTGACAGATACGCAGTATTTT
j_gene: TRBJ2-3
d_gene: TRBD1
v_gene: TRBV5-1
abundance: NA

CDR3aa: CASSFGTSVVQYF
CDR3nt: TGTGCCAGCAGCTTCGGGACTAGCGTCGTGCAGTACTTC
j_gene: TRBJ2-7
d_gene: TRBD2
v_gene: TRBV5-6
abundance: NA

CDR3aa: CASSFPGSTEAFF
CDR3nt: TGTGCCAGTAGTTTCCCAGGGAGCACTGAAGCTTTCTTT
j_gene: TRBJ1-1
d_gene: NA
v_gene: TRBV19
abundance: NA

CDR3aa: CASSQESLHNEQFF
CDR3nt: TGTGCCAGCAGCCAAGAAAGCTTACACAATGAGCAGTTCTTC
j_gene: TRBJ2-1
d_gene: NA
v_gene: TRBV4-2
abundance: NA

CDR3aa: CASSSGNDYGYTF
CDR3nt: TGCGCCAGCAGCTCGGGTAATGACTATGGCTACACCTTC
j_gene: TRBJ1-2
d_gene: NA
v_gene: TRBV5-1
abundance: NA

CDR3aa: CASSLGLVRGEQYF
CDR3nt: TGCGCCAGCAGCTTGGGACTAGTACGGGGCGAGCAGTACTTC
j_gene: TRBJ2-7
d_gene: NA
v_gene: TRBV5-1
abundance: NA

CDR3aa: CASSSRGVQETQYF
CDR3nt: TGTGCCAGCAGCTCCAGGGGCGTCCAAGAGACCCAGTACTTC
j_gene: TRBJ2-5
d_gene: NA
v_gene: TRBV7-9
abundance: NA

CDR3aa: CASSLAPQPQHF
CDR3nt: TGTGCCAGCAGCTTGGCCCCCCAGCCCCAGCATTTT
j_gene: TRBJ1-5
d_gene: NA
v_gene: TRBV5-6
abundance: NA

CDR3aa: CASRSGMWGFQETQYF
CDR3nt: TGTGCCAGCAGATCGGGGATGTGGGGCTTTCAAGAGACCCAGTACTTC
j_gene: TRBJ2-5
d_gene: NA
v_gene: TRBV28
abundance: NA

CDR3aa: CASSYDSLGNTIYF
CDR3nt: TGTGCCAGCAGTTACGACAGCCTTGGAAACACCATATATTTT
j_gene: TRBJ1-3
d_gene: NA
v_gene: TRBV6-6
abundance: NA

CDR3aa: CASSQPPSGTLGYEQYF
CDR3nt: TGTGCCAGCAGCCAGCCACCTAGCGGGACTTTAGGCTACGAGCAGTACTTC
j_gene: TRBJ2-7
d_gene: TRBD2
v_gene: TRBV4-2
abundance: NA

CDR3aa: CASSLGAGWGAGTAYEQYF
CDR3nt: TGTGCCAGCAGCTTGGGGGCTGGGTGGGGAGCGGGAACCGCCTACGAGCAGTACTTC
j_gene: TRBJ2-7
d_gene: NA
v_gene: TRBV7-2
abundance: NA

CDR3aa: CASSERVSETQYF
CDR3nt: TGTGCCAGCAGTGAAAGGGTGTCGGAGACCCAGTACTTC
j_gene: TRBJ2-5
d_gene: NA
v_gene: TRBV2
abundance: NA

CDR3aa: CASSFDPDRKYTEAFF
CDR3nt: TGTGCCAGCAGTTTTGACCCAGACAGGAAATACACTGAAGCTTTCTTT
j_gene: TRBJ1-1
d_gene: NA
v_gene: TRBV28
abundance: NA